What follows is one TCR beta chain and its context. The germline gives CDR1 MNHNS, CDR2 SASEGT. The CDR3 is 13 residues long. Trimming left V 5 bases short and J 3 bases short, with 8 bases between. Profiling relied on immunoSEQ multiplex PCR, and the TCRdb table lists in-frame clones only, not all of them. The table records 180,000 or so clones, 70% to 85% of them present only once. This sample was included in a study of blood T cell repertoires in COVID-19. This sequence was found in a man between 60 and 70 years old who had recovered from COVID-19. This chain links TRBV6-1 with TRBJ1-5; D is uncertain. Sequencing was performed on peripheral blood. As DNA, the CDR3 is TGTGCCAGCAGTTTTGACACCAATCAGCCCCAGCATTTT. It is translated as CASSFDTNQPQHF.